The rows below give T cell receptor beta chains drawn from one sample of a study of blood T cell repertoires in COVID-19. Profiled with immunoSEQ multiplex PCR; TCRdb holds only in-frame clones, not every one. This sample carries about 140,000 clones, around 73% of them seen once, and the ten largest clones take approximately 10%. The sequencing sample was made of peripheral blood. Every receptor here comes from a man in his fifties or sixties who had recovered from COVID-19. The CDR3 runs from the conserved cysteine through the conserved F or W. The D gene is left open where the match is weak. Expanded clones get a size class; other rows say once, few or many, or leave the size out.

D,J,V,size,DNA,CDR3
TRBD1,TRBJ1-3,TRBV9,.,TGTGCCAGCAGCCCCCGAGGGGGCGCTGGAAACACCATATATTTT,CASSPRGGAGNTIYF
.,TRBJ2-5,TRBV5-1,.,TGCGCCAGCAGCTCGCAGACGGGAACCCAAGAGACCCAGTACTTC,CASSSQTGTQETQYF
.,TRBJ1-1,TRBV13,few,TGTGCCAGCAGCTTAGGAGGGGGACGGAAGAACACTGAAGCTTTCTTT,CASSLGGGRKNTEAFF
.,TRBJ2-2,TRBV20-1,.,TGCAGTGTTAGGGCCTTCGGGGAGCTGTTTTTT,CSVRAFGELFF
.,TRBJ1-2,TRBV18,once,TGTGCCAGCTCACCATTGGGTCTAGAGGGTACCTATGGCTACACCTTC,CASSPLGLEGTYGYTF
TRBD1,TRBJ2-7,TRBV9,few,TGTGCCAGCAGCGTAGGGACAGGGAGTTTCTACGAGCAGTACTTC,CASSVGTGSFYEQYF
TRBD1,TRBJ2-3,TRBV28,.,TGTGCCAGCACCTCCGGGACAGGGATGGGGGCAGATACGCAGTATTTT,CASTSGTGMGADTQYF
.,TRBJ1-2,TRBV6-2/TRBV6-3,.,TGTGCCAGCAGTTACCCCGGACAGTCCTATGGCTACACCTTC,CASSYPGQSYGYTF
.,TRBJ2-1,TRBV4-3,.,TGCGCCAGCAGCCACAGCCCTTCCGGGGAGAATGAGCAGTTCTTC,CASSHSPSGENEQFF
TRBD1,TRBJ1-6,TRBV7-8,.,TGTGCCAGCAGCTCTGACAGGGGTCATTCACCCCTCCACTTT,CASSSDRGHSPLHF
.,TRBJ2-7,TRBV6-5,.,TGTGCCAGCAAAAGATCGACAGGATTTCGCTACGAGCAGTACTTC,CASKRSTGFRYEQYF